This paragraph reports one TCR beta chain. Its specificity is not known. The sample comes from a study of cytomegalovirus exposure and HLA in healthy donors. The PCR made use of 60 Vbeta and 13 Jbeta primers. Only in-frame clones appear in the TCRdb table, and some are missing; sequencing was by immunoSEQ multiplex PCR. The repertoire holds about 100,000 clones, about 75% seen once, with around 7% in the top ten. The CDR3 consists of 16 residues. V trimming: 6 bases; J trimming: 1 base; junction bases outside the gene matches: 9. Germline loops: CDR1 SNHLY, CDR2 FYNNEI. Study results and caveats: One later analysis reportedly identified an Asian-associated ancestry cluster that showed fewer N-insertions than the roughly 600-donor mean. DRB1 showed the most TCR associations and HLA-C the fewest in a later analysis, as rates varied by HLA locus. Of the V segments, some could not be distinguished, including TRBV6-2 and TRBV6-3, and were excluded. In an earlier analysis, productive rearrangement rates for most beta V segments clustered near 87% or 30%.

V and J are TRBV2 and TRBJ2-3; 8 nucleotides align to TRBD2. The receptor comes from a man aged 35-49 years in good health and CMV-seropositive. Specimen: PBMCs. CDR3 nucleotide sequence: TGTGCCAGCAGCCGCCTTGGAGCGGGGGGCACAGATACGCAGTATTTT. Translating it yields CASSRLGAGGTDTQYF.